This T cell receptor (beta chain) appears in the sequencing data of a study of shared clonotypes between healthy human individuals. On the study more broadly: Used for every donor were three CD4 naive, three CD4 memory, two CD8 naive and one CD8 memory plate.

Comment on this clone: Its antigen is currently unknown.

Study-wide findings and caveats: The naive CD4 repertoires of several donors were compared, and around 5.1% of clonotypes were shared.

The naive CD8 subset, CD45RO-negative cells positively selected for CCR7, excluded terminally differentiated effector memory CD45RA+ cells. The assay used deep level. Assay: immunoSEQ multiplex PCR; the TCRdb copy retains only in-frame clones and omits some. The repertoire has around 2,000,000 clones, about 95% of them found once; the top ten carry roughly 1%. J gave up 3 bases and V 1 base, and 4 bases lay outside the gene matches. The germline V gene has CDR1 MNHNS and CDR2 SASEGT. This CDR3 is 16 amino acids long. Sequencing used naive CD8+ T cells sorted from blood. The J gene is TRBJ2-3, the V gene TRBV6-1; 10 nucleotides match TRBD2. The source of this sequence is a man aged 18 to 29 in good health. The CDR3 DNA reads as TGTGCCAGCAGTGAAGACACAGCGGGAGGGACAGATACGCAGTATTTT. Translated, it gives CASSEDTAGGTDTQYF.